This TCR beta chain originates from a study of low-dose radiotherapy and immunotherapy resistance in tumors (dated 2022 in TCRdb). Some background on the complete study: In Cohort 1, each fraction delivered 0.5 Gy every 2 weeks, and the prescribed total PTV dose was 6.5 Gy. In Cohort 2, 1 Gy per fraction was delivered every two weeks, for a total of 13 Gy over 26 weeks. Nivolumab and ipilimumab were both given intravenously, with nivolumab at a 240 mg flat dose every two weeks and ipilimumab at 1 mg/kg every six weeks. Cyclophosphamide 200 mg/m2 was administered intravenously every two weeks, one day before each radiation and immunotherapy administration. Starting on cycle 1 day 1, patients took 300 mg of aspirin by mouth once a day for four cycles. No randomization into treatment groups was done for the people taking part in the trial. Eight patients were included in the translational analysis: three from the first dose cohort and the first five from the second dose cohort.

In light of the paper, this sample's time point label describes: before trial treatment. The donors came from RACIN, which was a single-arm phase I dose-escalation trial that paired nivolumab and ipilimumab with aspirin, low-dose cyclophosphamide and low-dose radiotherapy. Patients with advanced, TIL-negative solid tumors were considered eligible. The V and J ends are trimmed by 5 bases and 7 bases, leaving 14 bases between them. The germline V gene provides CDR1 SGHTA and CDR2 FQGNSA. The CDR3 covers 14 residues, taking in both the cysteine and the phenylalanine. The sequence is cut down to CDR3 DNA, 42 bases in frame from base 1. In the case of this clonotype: Which antigen it targets is not known. No qualities accompany the bases; no much larger clone lies one base away.

First-strand cDNA was synthesized using Superscript III and a set of TRAV- and TRBV-specific primers, so that both TCRalpha and TCRbeta chains were covered. TCRs were amplified for about 18 PCR cycles with Phusion, using a constant-region primer paired with the adapter attached to the V primers. Amplification of the isolated mRNA was done with the MessageAmp II aRNA Amplification Kit, which involved an approximately 16-hour in vitro transcription at 37 degrees C. The Dynabeads mRNA DIRECT Purification Kit was used to isolate the mRNA for TCR sequencing. Indexed Illumina adapters were added in a second Phusion PCR of roughly 25 cycles, and the PCR products were purified with AMPure XP beads. Deep sequencing of TCRalpha and TCRbeta libraries was performed on an Illumina MiniSeq instrument. On the authors' methods: Using custom Perl scripts, TCR sequences encoding the same protein were pooled, out-of-frame sequences were removed, and the abundance of each clonotype was computed. TCR sequences supported by only a single read were excluded from analysis. Among the metrics used to describe the repertoires were Shannon entropy, Gini index, clonality, richness, and the frequency of TCRs shared between repertoires. TCRdb passed the public sequencing reads through fastp at Q25 and MiXCR, retaining productive beta sequences. When rows share a CDR3 protein, they turn into one entry using the most common DNA and genes. TCRdb, not the original authors, processed these V and J calls. A total of fewer than 95,000 distinct CDR3 sequences appear in this sample, 8% to 10% of them only once. Around 0.93% of the sample belongs to the ten largest clones.

Here the chain combines TRBV7-2 and TRBJ2-2, with an unclear D gene assignment. The sequence was collected from a male donor with prostate cancer. Specimen: PBMCs, collected before treatment. The DNA sequence is TGTGCCAGCAGCCGAGTAGTTGTAGTCGGGGAGCTGTTTTTT. Its amino acids are CASSRVVVVGELFF. The CDR3, completed at both ends by the reference TRBV7-2 and TRBJ2-2 genes, gives the full variable domain GAGVSQSPSNKVTEKGKDVELRCDPISGHTALYWYRQSLGQGLEFLIYFQGNSAPDKSGLPSDRFSAERTGGSVSTLTIQRTQQEDSAVYLCASSRVVVVGELFFGEGSRLTVL.